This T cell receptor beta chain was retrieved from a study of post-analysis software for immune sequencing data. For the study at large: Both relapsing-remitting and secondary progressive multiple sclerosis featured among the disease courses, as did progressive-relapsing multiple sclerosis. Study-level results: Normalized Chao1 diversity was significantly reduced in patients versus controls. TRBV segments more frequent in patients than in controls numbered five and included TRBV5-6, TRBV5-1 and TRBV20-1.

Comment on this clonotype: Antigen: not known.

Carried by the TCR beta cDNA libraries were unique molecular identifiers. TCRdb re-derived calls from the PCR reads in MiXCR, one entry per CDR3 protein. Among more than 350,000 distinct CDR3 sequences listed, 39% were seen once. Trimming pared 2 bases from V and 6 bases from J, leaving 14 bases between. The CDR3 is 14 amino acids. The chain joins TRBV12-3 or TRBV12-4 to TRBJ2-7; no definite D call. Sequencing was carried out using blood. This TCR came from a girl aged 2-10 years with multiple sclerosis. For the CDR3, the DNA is TGTGCCAGCAGTTTAAATGGGCGGACCACCGAGCAGTACTTC. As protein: CASSLNGRTTEQYF.